This TCR beta chain was sequenced during a study of regulatory T cells in long-lasting Graves disease (dated by TCRdb to about 2021). Context from the whole study: In the newly diagnosed Graves' disease group, patients had been taking antithyroid drugs for less than 3 months. This study used TCR sequencing and RNA sequencing of peripheral blood to compare persistent Graves' disease patients against newly diagnosed Graves' disease patients. The study was conducted in China and was registered as a clinical trial. A total of about 33 samples underwent TCR sequencing, from roughly 13 patients with persistent Graves' disease and some 20 patients with newly diagnosed Graves' disease. The research as a whole found: Only peripheral blood was studied, because thyroid tissue, the primary lesion, was inaccessible. Persistent Graves' disease patients showed lower TCR Shannon entropy and fewer highly expanded clones than newly diagnosed patients, suggesting clonal expansion. Persistent patients shared more public clonotypes among themselves (more than 2,500) than newly diagnosed patients did (more than 950). Sequencing and analysis were restricted to the TCR beta chain. The authors noted that the small sample size was a limitation that may lower accuracy.

The sample holds many counts of this clonotype. What antigen it recognizes has not been identified. The record has no base qualities; no much larger clone is one base away. In light of the paper, this sample's time point label describes: newly diagnosed GD, antithyroid drugs for less than 3 months. For both TCR sequencing and RNA sequencing, RNA was extracted from PBMCs in TRIzol. The diagnosis of Graves' disease was made according to American Thyroid Association guidelines. Patients were recruited from an endocrinology department in Xi'an, China. Each patient gave around 9 milliliters of peripheral blood, collected in an EDTA anticoagulant tube. PBMCs were isolated by Ficoll Paque Plus density gradient separation without further T cell sorting. An Agilent 2100 Bioanalyzer and agarose gel were used to assess RNA quality, and a NanoDrop 2000 was used to measure RNA concentration. Libraries were prepared through multiplex PCR. The data were produced on an Illumina HiSeq 4000. TCR beta libraries were built with iRepertoire HTBI primers and Arm-PCR amplification of CDR3 regions. Gel purification was performed on PCR products prior to sequencing. The original methods were these. A total of some 60 TRBV and under 15 TRBJ segments were identified across samples and were used for gene usage analysis of CDR3 amino acid clonotypes. COPE and FqMerger were used to merge filtered high-quality paired reads into contigs. Contigs were aligned with BLAST to IMGT TRBV, TRBD and TRBJ reference genes, and CDR3 was defined per IMGT. Clonotypes above 0.1% frequency were classified as highly expanded clones. Shannon entropy was used to measure repertoire diversity, and the Gini coefficient was used to measure V-J evenness. Clonotypes shared by more than one individual were considered public. The public reads were run again by TCRdb, first through fastp at Q25 and then through MiXCR, and only productive beta chains were kept. Identical CDR3 proteins give one entry, which carries the most common genes and DNA. TCRdb, not the authors, supplied the V and J calls. The sample includes hundreds of thousands of distinct CDR3 sequences, with approximately 15% observed a single time. The top ten constitute around 19% of the sample.

These same records also appear under a second study, on T cells in Graves' hyperthyroidism and ophthalmopathy. The second paper further reports: Stable Graves' hyperthyroidism was defined as the absence of progression to ophthalmopathy over 18 months of follow-up. Hyperthyroidism patients were newly diagnosed, with disease duration under 2 months, and aged 18 to 65 years. Exclusion was applied to patients with uncontrolled infections, other autoimmune diseases, pregnancy or lactation. Diagnoses were established on the basis of clinical symptoms, serum thyroxine and TRAb, thyroid ultrasound, and orbital computed tomography. The TCR CDR3 was subjected to a first round of RT-PCR using the HTBI primer set and the Qiagen OneStep RT-PCR kit. Most expanded thyroid clonotypes (frequency above 0.001) were also detected in blood, suggesting blood repertoires may reflect thyroid immune responses. A model built on a 13 V-J signature distinguished ophthalmopathy from stable hyperthyroidism, reaching around 88% sensitivity and 81% to 83% specificity in cross-validation and 80%/75% in testing. In validation, the model predicted progression to ophthalmopathy with around 71% sensitivity and approximately 78% specificity, a median of 6.5 months before onset. TCR V-J signatures able to tell the groups apart were searched for in a discovery cohort of 95 to 100 patients, of whom approximately 40 had Graves' ophthalmopathy and around 58 had stable Graves' hyperthyroidism. Whether ophthalmopathy could be predicted prospectively was tested in an independent validation cohort made up of about 18 hyperthyroidism patients plus 17 patients who later progressed to ophthalmopathy. For training and testing, the 100 or so patients in the discovery cohort were randomly divided in a 7:3 ratio. In about 6 Graves' hyperthyroidism patients, the study also compared T-cell repertoires from thyroid tissue with T-cell repertoires from blood. After sampling, hyperthyroidism patients received methimazole starting at 30 mg daily, and ophthalmopathy patients received high-dose intravenous methylprednisolone. Libraries were constructed in a second round of multiplex PCR, after which size selection and purification were performed. Sequencing of the libraries was done on an Illumina HiSeq2000 using paired-end 100 bp reads. SOAPnuke was used to process the raw data, throwing out any read that contained adapters or uncalled bases, had a mean Phred below 15, or lacked an exact constant-primer or identifier match. High-quality paired reads were merged using COPE v1.2.5, and each unique nucleotide sequence was defined as a clonotype. Clonotypes were aligned to IMGT TRBV, TRBD and TRBJ reference segments using MiTCR v1.1. The analysis included only V-J combinations with a frequency above 0.0001, which together covered 98% to 99.2% of the repertoires. A TCS score was defined as the ratio between F50 (clonal expansion) and ExV (chaos), using BLOSUM62-based TCRdist between CDR3 peptides within each V-J. Welch's t-statistics and random forest reduced around 520 V-J features to fewer than 15, which were used in a naive Bayes classifier (R e1071). No statistical method was used to fix the sample size in advance, and group allocation was not hidden from the investigators. TCR Vbeta CDR3 sequencing of 120 to 150 peripheral blood samples (around 45 ophthalmopathy, under 80 hyperthyroidism and around 17 progressor patients) is reported in the paper.

The specimen comprised peripheral blood mononuclear cells (PBMCs), sampled at new diagnosis, from a patient treated with antithyroid drugs. The sequence was obtained from a woman aged 25 to 45 with Graves disease. Donor details come from another sample of the same person, matched by shared clones.

This receptor has the CDR3 CASSSNSGILYGYTF. The bases read TGTGCCAGCAGCTCAAACTCAGGGATCCTCTATGGCTACACCTTC. Rearrangement joined TRBV7-2 to TRBJ1-2, with a tentative D gene TRBD1 over 5 matching bases. Measured from the cysteine to the phenylalanine, the CDR3 is 15 residues long. Only the CDR3 part of the read is kept: 45 bases, read in frame from the first base. For CDR1 and CDR2, the germline V gene lists SGHTA and FQGNSA. V is pared back by 4 bases and J by 4 bases, with 16 bases lying between the germline termini.